This TCR beta chain is drawn from a study of T cell clonotyping in hematopoietic cell transplantation. The CDR3 spans 13 residues. The ends were cut back, 3 bases at V and 6 bases at J, with 11 bases in the middle. The germline V gene encodes CDR1 LNHDA and CDR2 SQIVND (reference sequence). This clone was found once. Method: immunoSEQ multiplex PCR; TCRdb's copy keeps in-frame clones and lacks some. This table has thousands of clones, around 90% appearing once. The time point here: recipient sample about 28 days before transplant, after cytoreduction. The V gene is TRBV19, the J gene TRBJ1-2; weak D call: TRBD1 (6 bases). The material sequenced was peripheral blood mononuclear cells, taken before stem cell transplant. The receptor was derived from a man aged 25 to 45 with acute myeloid leukemia. Some clones in this sample may be carry-over from other donors' samples. CDR3 amino acids: CASSIAGENGYTF. The CDR3 nucleotides read TGTGCCAGTAGTATCGCAGGGGAGAATGGCTACACCTTC.